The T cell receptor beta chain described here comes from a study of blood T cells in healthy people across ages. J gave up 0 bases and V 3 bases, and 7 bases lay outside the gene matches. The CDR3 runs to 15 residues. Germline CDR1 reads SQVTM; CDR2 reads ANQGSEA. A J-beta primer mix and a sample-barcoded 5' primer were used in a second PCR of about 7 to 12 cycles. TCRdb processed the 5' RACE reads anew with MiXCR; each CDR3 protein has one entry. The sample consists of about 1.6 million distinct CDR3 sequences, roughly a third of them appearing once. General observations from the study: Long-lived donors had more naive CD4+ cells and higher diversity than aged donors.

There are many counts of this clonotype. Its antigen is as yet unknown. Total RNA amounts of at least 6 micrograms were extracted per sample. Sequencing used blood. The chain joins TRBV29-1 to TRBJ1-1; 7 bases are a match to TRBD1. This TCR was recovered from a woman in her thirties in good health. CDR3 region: CSVDWGDRVNTEAFF. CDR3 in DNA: TGCAGCGTTGATTGGGGGGACAGAGTGAACACTGAAGCTTTCTTT.